These 10 T cell receptor beta chains were sequenced from one sample in a study of CD8+ T cells in alopecia areata. Following RNA extraction, reverse transcription yielded cDNA that acted as the sequencing template. The assay was immunoSEQ multiplex PCR, and TCRdb's table has in-frame clones only and misses some. The sample lists nearly 95,000 clones, more than 65% occurring once. Documented treatment: oral pan-JAK inhibitor, 5-10 mg twice daily. This sample comprised CD8+ T cells sorted from blood, obtained at approximately week 42, from a patient treated with tofacitinib. Every receptor here comes from a human donor with alopecia areata.

This clone was recorded once. The chain couples TRBV13 to TRBJ2-5, with D hard to call. The germline V and J ends were trimmed by 1 base and 4 bases, with 1 base remaining between them. CDR3 size: 11 residues. Germline assignment: CDR1 PRHDT and CDR2 FYEKMQ (reference sequence). The chain's CDR3 is CASSLAETQYF. DNA for the CDR3: TGTGCCAGCAGCTTAGCAGAGACCCAGTACTTC. Full variable domain (remainder filled in from reference TRBV13 and TRBJ2-5): AAGVIQSPRHLIKEKRETATLKCYPIPRHDTVYWYQQGPGQDPQFLISFYEKMQSDKGSIPDRFSAQQFSDYHSELNMSSLELGDSALYFCASSLAETQYFGPGTRLLVL.

The table lists this clone with a count of one. V usage is TRBV7-6 and J usage is TRBJ1-5; the D gene is possibly TRBD1 (6 bases). The CDR3 length is 14 residues. V was trimmed by 5 bases and J by 6 bases, leaving 14 bases between them. CDR1 is SGHVS and CDR2 is FNYEAQ in the germline V gene. The CDR3, as DNA: TGTGCCAGCAGCCCAAGGGCAGGGGTTCAGCCCCAGCATTTT. Protein product: CASSPRAGVQPQHF.

This sequence joins TRBV6-5 and TRBJ2-1, with 10 bases aligning to TRBD2. J gave up 6 bases and V 3 bases, and 5 bases lay outside the gene matches. The CDR3 contains 15 residues. Germline lookup yields CDR1 MNHEY and CDR2 SVGAGI. CDR3 sequence (DNA): TGTGCCAGCAGTTATAGCGGGGGGCCGTTCAATGAGCAGTTCTTC. Its protein product is CASSYSGGPFNEQFF.

The rearrangement links TRBV11-2 to TRBJ1-2, with D tentatively TRBD1 (6 bases). The length of the CDR3 is 14 residues. V gave up 5 bases and J gave up 3 bases, with 13 bases separating them. The germline gives CDR1 SGHAT, CDR2 FQNNGV. The CDR3 DNA is TGTGCCAGCAGCGGTACACAGGGCGACTATGGCTACACCTTC. This sequence encodes CASSGTQGDYGYTF.

The rearrangement uses TRBV27 and TRBJ1-6; D is undetermined. V shed 6 bases and J shed 7 bases, with 10 bases lying between them. The CDR3 runs 13 residues. Germline V gene data show CDR1 as MNHEY and CDR2 as SMNVEV (reference sequence). The CDR3 region has the DNA TGTGCCAGCAGCCACCAGATAAATTCACCCCTCCACTTT. This sequence encodes CASSHQINSPLHF.

The V gene is TRBV6-6, the J gene TRBJ1-1; D might be TRBD1 (5 bases). The CDR3 has 14 amino acids. Germline CDR1 reads MNHNY; CDR2 reads SVGAGI (reference sequence). The V gene lost 8 bases and the J gene lost 3 bases, with 16 bases spanning the gap. CDR3 bases: TGTGCCAGCGGATTTGGGGGGACGGACACTGAAGCTTTCTTT. As protein: CASGFGGTDTEAFF.

This chain joins TRBV5-1 and TRBJ2-3; D is unresolved. This CDR3 is built from 17 residues. Germline-derived CDR1 and CDR2 are SGHRS and YFSETQ. Trimming took off 4 bases at V and 2 bases at J, with 20 bases between the two ends. This CDR3 reads CASSLRAQDIITDTQYF. The CDR3 nucleotides are TGCGCCAGCAGCCTCCGAGCCCAGGATATAATCACAGATACGCAGTATTTT.

This clone was observed at least ten times. The chain combines TRBV29-1 with TRBJ2-3, with D possibly being TRBD2 (5 bases). V dropped 5 bases and J dropped 4 bases, with 22 bases sitting between them. Germline CDR1 reads SQVTM; CDR2 reads ANQGSEA. The CDR3 sequence is 16 residues long. CDR3 sequence: CSVSSVGVISADTQYF. DNA for the CDR3: TGCAGCGTTTCCAGCGTCGGGGTTATTAGCGCAGATACGCAGTATTTT.

This clone was recorded a few times. The chain has TRBV6-1 and TRBJ2-7; possible D gene TRBD1, 6 bases. This CDR3 has 14 residues. The V end was cut by 6 bases, the J end by 3 bases, with 15 bases between. Germline-derived CDR1 and CDR2 are MNHNS and SASEGT. In nucleotides, the CDR3 is TGTGCCAGCAGCGTGGACAGATATTACTACGAGCAGTACTTC. Its protein is CASSVDRYYYEQYF.

This clone was detected only a few times. The gene calls are TRBV5-6 and TRBJ1-1; D perhaps matches TRBD1 (5 bases). Germline lookup yields CDR1 SGHDT and CDR2 YYEEEE. The V and J ends lost 6 bases and 1 base respectively, with 7 bases between them. This CDR3 is 12 amino acids long. The CDR3 sequence: CASKRGNTEAFF. In DNA, the CDR3 is TGTGCCAGCAAAAGGGGGAACACTGAAGCTTTCTTT.